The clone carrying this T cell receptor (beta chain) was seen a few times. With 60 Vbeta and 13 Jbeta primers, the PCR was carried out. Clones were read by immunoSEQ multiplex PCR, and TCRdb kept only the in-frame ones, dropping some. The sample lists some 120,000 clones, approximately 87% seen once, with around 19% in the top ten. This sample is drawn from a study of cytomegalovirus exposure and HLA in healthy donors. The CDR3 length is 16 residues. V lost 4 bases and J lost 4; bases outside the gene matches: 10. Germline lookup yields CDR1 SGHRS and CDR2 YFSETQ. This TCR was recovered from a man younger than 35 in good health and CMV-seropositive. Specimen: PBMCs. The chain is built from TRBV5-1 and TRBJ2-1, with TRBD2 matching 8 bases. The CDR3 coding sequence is TGCGCCAGCAGCACGGCGGGGACTAGGCAATACAATGAGCAGTTCTTC. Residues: CASSTAGTRQYNEQFF. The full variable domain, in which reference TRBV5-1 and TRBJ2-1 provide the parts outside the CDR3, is KAGVTQTPRYLIKTRGQQVTLSCSPISGHRSVSWYQQTPGQGLQFLFEYFSETQRNKGNFPGRFSGRQFSNSRSEMNVSTLELGDSALYLCASSTAGTRQYNEQFFGPGTRLTVL.